One and the same sample provided the 11 T cell receptor beta chains below, sequenced in a study of shared clonotypes between healthy human individuals. The assay was immunoSEQ multiplex PCR, and TCRdb's table has in-frame clones only and misses some. The sample holds 2 million or so clones, around 95% seen once. Sequencing input: naive CD4+ T cells sorted from blood. Subset of the sample: CD45RA+ positively selected. All receptors come from a man between 18 and 35 years old in good health.

The V and J genes are TRBV19 and TRBJ2-1; 10 bases are a match to TRBD2. Germline V CDR1 and CDR2: LNHDA, SQIVND (reference sequence). This CDR3 is 17 amino acids long. Trimming cost V 4 bases and J 7 bases; bases outside gene matches: 13. The CDR3 bases are TGTGCCAGTAGTACCGCGCTAGCGGGGGATGCTGGGAATGAGCAGTTCTTC. It specifies CASSTALAGDAGNEQFF.

This chain links TRBV5-6 with TRBJ1-1, with 10 bases matching TRBD1. The ends lost 4 bases at V and 1 base at J; junction bases unmatched: 7. Per the germline V gene, CDR1 is SGHDT and CDR2 is YYEEEE. CDR3 length equals 16 residues. The CDR3: CASSPRQGAGNTEAFF. Here the CDR3 DNA reads TGTGCCAGCAGCCCGCGACAGGGGGCGGGGAACACTGAAGCTTTCTTT.

The chain joins TRBV7-3 to TRBJ2-7; perhaps TRBD1 as D (5 bases). This CDR3 has 13 amino acids. Germline V CDR1 and CDR2: SGHTA, FQGTGA. V lost 0 bases to trimming and J lost 5 bases, with 8 bases between them. The CDR3 is CASSLTTDHEQYF. The CDR3 DNA sequence: TGTGCCAGCAGCTTAACGACAGACCACGAGCAGTACTTC.

This chain links TRBV7-8 with TRBJ2-4, with 7 bases fitting TRBD1. With V trimmed by 1 base and J by 8 bases, 2 bases remained unmatched. The CDR3 covers 13 residues. Germline values: CDR1 SGHVS, CDR2 FQNEAQ. The CDR3 is CASSLGQGDIQYF. The CDR3, as DNA: TGTGCCAGCAGCTTAGGACAGGGAGACATTCAGTACTTC.

The chain employs TRBV7-2 and TRBJ1-4; TRBD1 is a possible D gene (6 bases). V lost 4 bases and J lost 13, with 16 bases in between. The germline V gene has CDR1 SGHTA and CDR2 FQGNSA. The CDR3 spans 13 residues. CDR3 protein: CASSSQNRAVLFF. In DNA form, the CDR3 reads TGTGCCAGCAGCTCCCAAAACAGGGCTGTACTGTTTTTT.

For this clone: This may come from a read error, since a much larger clone is one base off. The chain recombines TRBV4-3 with TRBJ2-7; 8 bases are a match to TRBD1. The CDR3 has 15 amino acids. Losses at the gene ends were 3 bases for V and 4 bases for J; bases not matched to a gene: 8. CDR1 is LGHNA, CDR2 YSLEER, per germline. The CDR3 region has the DNA TGCGCCAGCAGCCACGGGACAGGTACTAGGTACGAGCAGTACTTC. It specifies CASSHGTGTRYEQYF.

The rearrangement joins TRBV7-2 to TRBJ2-1; D is ambiguous. Trimming shortened V by 5 bases and J by 8 bases, and 13 bases separated the two germline ends. Germline CDR1 is SGHTA and CDR2 is FQGNSA. The CDR3 runs 13 residues. Written as DNA, the CDR3 is TGTGCCAGCAGCGCGAGTTATGGGGATGAGCAGTTCTTC. As protein: CASSASYGDEQFF.

V is TRBV7-9 and J is TRBJ1-3, with 10 bases that match TRBD1. CDR3 size: 15 residues. Germline CDR1 SEHNR, CDR2 FQNEAQ (reference sequence). The V gene end was trimmed by 5 bases and the J gene end by 4 bases; junction bases not matched to a gene: 5. CDR3 protein: CASSPGTGEGNTIYF. The CDR3 DNA sequence: TGTGCCAGCAGCCCCGGGACAGGGGAAGGAAACACCATATATTTT.

The DNA of the CDR3 is TGTGCCAGCAAGACTAATAGGGGTAGTCCCGGGGAGCTGTTTTTT. It translates to CASKTNRGSPGELFF. The V gene is TRBV6-1, the J gene TRBJ2-2, with D perhaps matching TRBD1 or TRBD2 (5 bases each). This CDR3 contains 15 residues. V gave up 7 bases and J gave up 6 bases, with 18 bases separating them. In germline, CDR1 is MNHNS, CDR2 SASEGT.

This chain connects TRBV27 to TRBJ1-2; 8 bases line up with TRBD1. The germline V gene has CDR1 MNHEY and CDR2 SMNVEV (reference sequence). This CDR3 is built from 16 residues. V was clipped by 3 bases and J by 7 bases; unmatched bases: 13. In DNA form, the CDR3 reads TGTGCCAGCAGTTTGAGGAATACAGGGGGAAGGGGTGGCTACACCTTC. The encoded protein is CASSLRNTGGRGGYTF.

The chain has TRBV27 and TRBJ2-2; no definite D call. This CDR3 has 10 amino acids. Trimming took 9 bases from V and 6 from J, leaving 5 bases between them. Germline CDR1 and CDR2: MNHEY and SMNVEV (reference sequence). CDR3 protein: CASEAGELFF. Written as DNA, the CDR3 is TGTGCCAGTGAGGCCGGGGAGCTGTTTTTT.